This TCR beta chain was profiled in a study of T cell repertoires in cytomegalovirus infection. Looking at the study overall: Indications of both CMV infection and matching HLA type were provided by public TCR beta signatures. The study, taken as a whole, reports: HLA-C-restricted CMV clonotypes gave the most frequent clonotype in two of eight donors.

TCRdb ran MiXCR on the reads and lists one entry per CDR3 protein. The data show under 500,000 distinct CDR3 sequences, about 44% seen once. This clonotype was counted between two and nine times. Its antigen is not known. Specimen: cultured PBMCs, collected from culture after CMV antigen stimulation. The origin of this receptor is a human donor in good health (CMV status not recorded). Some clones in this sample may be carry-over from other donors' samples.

CDR3 nucleotide sequence: TGTGCCAGCAGCTTAGAGGGGGCGGGGCACACTGAAGCTTTCTTT. It is translated as CASSLEGAGHTEAFF. The chain joins TRBV7-9 to TRBJ1-1; 7 nucleotides line up with TRBD1. The CDR3 runs 15 residues. CDR1 SEHNR and CDR2 FQNEAQ come from the germline V gene (reference sequence). J lost 3 bases, V lost 1 base, and 5 bases had no gene match.